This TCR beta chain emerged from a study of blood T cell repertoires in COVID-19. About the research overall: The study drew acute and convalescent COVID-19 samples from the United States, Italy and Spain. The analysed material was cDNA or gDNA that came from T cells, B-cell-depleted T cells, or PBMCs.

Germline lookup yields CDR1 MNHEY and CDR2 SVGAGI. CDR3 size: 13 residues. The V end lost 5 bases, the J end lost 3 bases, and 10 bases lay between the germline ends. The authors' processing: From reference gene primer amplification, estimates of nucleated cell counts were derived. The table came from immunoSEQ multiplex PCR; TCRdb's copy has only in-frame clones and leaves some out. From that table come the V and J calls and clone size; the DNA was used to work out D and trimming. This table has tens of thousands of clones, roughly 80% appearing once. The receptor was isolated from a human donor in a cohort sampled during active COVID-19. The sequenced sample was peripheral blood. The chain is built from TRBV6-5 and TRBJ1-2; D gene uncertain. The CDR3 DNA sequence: TGTGCCAGCAGTCGGGGTAGGGACTATGGCTACACCTTC. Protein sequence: CASSRGRDYGYTF.